The 2 T cell receptor beta chains below all came from one sample that was sequenced in a study of T cells after yellow fever vaccination. TCRdb re-analysed the 5' RACE reads in MiXCR, keeping a single row per CDR3 protein. The sample records 300,000 or so distinct CDR3 sequences, approximately 12% being singletons. Material: CD4+ T cells sorted from PBMCs, obtained 45 days after the yellow fever booster vaccination. The receptors shown here come from a young man who received the YFV17D yellow fever vaccine.

This clonotype was seen more than once but under ten times. V usage is TRBV25-1 and J usage is TRBJ2-3; possible D gene TRBD1, 6 bases. The CDR3 has 13 amino acids. CDR1 and CDR2 from the germline V gene are MGHDK and SYGVNS. Trimming cost V 10 bases and J 8 bases, with 19 bases left between them. The DNA for the CDR3 is TGTGCCACGCTATCAACAGGGCACGGTACGCAGTATTTT. Translated: CATLSTGHGTQYF.

This clonotype has a handful of counts. The V call is TRBV6-2 or TRBV6-3, the J call TRBJ2-5, with TRBD2 matching over 9 bases. Germline V gives CDR1 MNHEY, CDR2 SVGEGT. This CDR3 has 15 residues. V lost 8 bases and J lost 5; bases outside the gene matches: 12. The chain's CDR3 is CASGPGLAGRETQYF. CDR3 nucleotides: TGTGCCAGCGGACCGGGACTAGCTGGCAGGGAGACCCAGTACTTC.